This TCR beta chain emerged from a study of OX40 agonist ivuxolimab in advanced cancers. Study results and limitations: Circulating CD4+ and CD8+ T cells showed clonal expansion by week 6 at 0.1 to 3.0 mg/kg. Certain nonresponders additionally had low normalized T-cell clonal expansion.

Comments on this clone: Its antigen is not identified.

With V trimmed by 1 base and J by 12 bases, 5 bases remained unmatched. Germline CDR1 and CDR2: SGHAT and FQNNGV. This CDR3 is 13 amino acids long. Generated by immunoSEQ multiplex PCR, the TCRdb table keeps only in-frame clones and is missing some. The table includes tens of thousands of clones, roughly 80% detected once. The gene calls are TRBV11-2 and TRBJ2-1; 8 bases are shared with TRBD2. This receptor was taken from an adult with an advanced solid tumor such as melanoma, head and neck, liver or kidney cancer. Sample: CD4+ or CD8+ T cells sorted from blood, taken in a trial of the OX40 agonist ivuxolimab. The CDR3 nucleotides read TGTGCCAGCAGCTTAGTACAACGGGGGGGGCAGTTCTTC. It is translated as CASSLVQRGGQFF.